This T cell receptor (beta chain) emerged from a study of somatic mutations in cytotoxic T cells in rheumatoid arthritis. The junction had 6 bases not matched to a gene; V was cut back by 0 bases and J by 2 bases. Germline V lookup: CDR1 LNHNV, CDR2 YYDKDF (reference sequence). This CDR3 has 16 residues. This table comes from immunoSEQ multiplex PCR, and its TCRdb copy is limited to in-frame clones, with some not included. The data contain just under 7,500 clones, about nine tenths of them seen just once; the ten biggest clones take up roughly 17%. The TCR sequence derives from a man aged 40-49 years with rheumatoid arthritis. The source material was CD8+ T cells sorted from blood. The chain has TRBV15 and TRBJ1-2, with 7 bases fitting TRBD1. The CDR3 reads CATSRDRPGGNYGYTF. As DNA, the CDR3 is TGTGCCACCAGCAGAGATCGGCCAGGGGGGAACTATGGCTACACCTTC.